The 11 T cell receptor beta chains given below trace back to one sample, sequenced in a study of T cells in Graves' hyperthyroidism and ophthalmopathy. Amplification targeted TCR beta CDR3 regions from RNA transcripts. A first-round RT-PCR of the TCR CDR3 used the HTBI primer set. Each CDR3 protein gets one entry after TCRdb re-called the multiplex PCR reads with MiXCR. The sample shows 80,000 to 100,000 distinct CDR3 sequences, approximately 40% of them seen only once. Source material: peripheral blood or thyroid tissue (not recorded which). These receptors came from a woman aged 25 to 39 with Graves' hyperthyroidism.

This clonotype has a count of ten or more. V is TRBV4-1 and J is TRBJ1-1; D not certain. This CDR3 has 14 residues. Germline V gene sequence: CDR1 MGHRA, CDR2 YSYEKL. V was cut by 4 bases and J by 6 bases, with 15 bases left in between. The CDR3 spells CASSPLTRPAEAFF. The CDR3 DNA follows: TGCGCCAGCAGCCCACTAACCCGACCCGCTGAAGCTTTCTTT.

This clonotype was seen a single time. The CDR3 bases are TGTGCCTGGAAGAAGGGAGATACGCAGTATTTT. Protein product: CAWKKGDTQYF. The chain uses TRBV30 and TRBJ2-3; D call uncertain. This CDR3 is built from 11 residues. The V and J ends lost 4 bases and 5 bases respectively, with 7 bases between them. Germline CDR1 is GTSNPN and CDR2 is SVGIG (reference sequence).

This clonotype was seen ten or more times. This sequence joins TRBV27 and TRBJ1-4; D perhaps matches TRBD1 (6 bases). The V end was cut by 3 bases, the J end by 7 bases, with 12 bases between. The CDR3 runs to 14 residues. Germline CDR1 and CDR2: MNHEY and SMNVEV (reference sequence). The DNA of the CDR3 is TGTGCCAGCAGTTTTAGGGGGAACAGTGAAAAACTGTTTTTT. Translated: CASSFRGNSEKLFF. The variable domain in full, with the rest retrieved from reference TRBV27 and TRBJ1-4, is EAQVTQNPRYLITVTGKKLTVTCSQNMNHEYMSWYRQDPGLGLRQIYYSMNVEVTDKGDVPEGYKVSRKEKRNFPLILESPSPNQTSLYFCASSFRGNSEKLFFGSGTQLSVL.

About this clonotype itself: Because the CDR3 is missing its conserved closing phenylalanine or tryptophan, this is likely a read error. The chain has TRBV7-6 and TRBJ1-1, with D possibly matching TRBD1 (6 bases). This CDR3 has 17 amino acids. Germline values: CDR1 SGHVS, CDR2 FNYEAQ. CDR3 nucleotides: TGTGCCAGCAACTTAGTAACCAGAGACAGGTGGTACACTGAAGCTTTCCTT. Translation: CASNLVTRDRWYTEAFL.

The V gene is TRBV7-9, the J gene TRBJ1-5, with no clear D. The CDR3 is 15 amino acids. Trimming took 5 bases from V and 11 from J, leaving 22 bases between them. CDR1 SEHNR and CDR2 FQNEAQ come from the germline V gene (reference sequence). The CDR3 loop is CASSRLAGFQETQHF. The DNA for the CDR3 is TGTGCCAGCAGCCGGCTAGCGGGGTTCCAAGAGACCCAGCATTTT. The full variable domain, in which reference TRBV7-9 and TRBJ1-5 provide the parts outside the CDR3, is DTGVSQNPRHKITKRGQNVTFRCDPISEHNRLYWYRQTLGQGPEFLTYFQNEAQLEKSRLLSDRFSAERPKGSFSTLEIQRTEQGDSAMYLCASSRLAGFQETQHFGDGTRLSIL.

This clonotype was recorded at least ten times. The gene calls are TRBV4-2 and TRBJ1-5; no reliable D call. This CDR3 region has 17 residues. The V gene's germline CDR1 is LGHNA and CDR2 YNFKEQ. V was pared by 6 bases and J by 4 bases, with 22 bases between. CDR3 region: CASSPSGRIRLNQPQHF. The DNA for the CDR3 is TGTGCCAGCAGTCCCTCGGGCCGGATTAGATTAAATCAGCCCCAGCATTTT.

About this clonotype itself: This CDR3 is missing its conserved last phenylalanine or tryptophan, likely due to a read error. The V and J genes are TRBV5-1 and TRBJ2-5, with D maybe TRBD1 (5 bases). Per the germline V gene, CDR1 is SGHRS and CDR2 is YFSETQ. The CDR3 runs 14 residues. The CDR3 loop is CASSQGVQEDTQYS. For the CDR3, the DNA is TGCGCCAGCAGTCAAGGGGTACAGGAAGATACCCAGTACTCC.

The sample holds many counts of this clonotype. The gene calls are TRBV12-3 or TRBV12-4 and TRBJ1-1; no clear D. This CDR3 spans 12 amino acids. V gave up 8 bases and J gave up 11 bases, with 18 bases separating them. CDR3 sequence reads: CASAQIRVMAFF. CDR3 nucleotides: TGTGCCAGCGCTCAAATCCGGGTTATGGCTTTCTTT.

This clonotype was seen only a few times. This chain joins TRBV4-1 and TRBJ1-5, with TRBD1 identical over 10 bases. Germline CDR1 MGHRA, CDR2 YSYEKL. The J segment lost 0 bases and the V segment lost 3 bases, leaving 11 bases of the junction unmatched. CDR3 length: 19 amino acids. Written as DNA, the CDR3 is TGCGCCAGCAGCCACGAACTGGACAGGGGGAAAAATAGCAATCAGCCCCAGCATTTT. This gives the protein CASSHELDRGKNSNQPQHF.

The rearrangement joins TRBV2 to TRBJ1-2; weak D call: TRBD1 (5 bases). Germline assignment: CDR1 SNHLY and CDR2 FYNNEI. The CDR3 consists of 15 residues. V lost 6 bases and J lost 2, with 16 bases in between. This CDR3 is CASSQWSGQNYGYTF. As DNA, the CDR3 is TGTGCCAGCAGCCAATGGTCCGGACAAAACTATGGCTACACCTTC. The full variable domain, in which reference TRBV2 and TRBJ1-2 provide the parts outside the CDR3, is EPEVTQTPSHQVTQMGQEVILRCVPISNHLYFYWYRQILGQKVEFLVSFYNNEISEKSEIFDDQFSVERPDGSNFTLKIRSTKLEDSAMYFCASSQWSGQNYGYTFGSGTRLTVV.

Worth noting for this clonotype: One end of the junction does not line up with germline, which may come from a read error. The J gene is TRBJ2-2, the V gene TRBV7-9, with D possibly TRBD2 on 6 matching bases. CDR1 is SEHNR, CDR2 FQNEAQ, per germline (reference sequence). The CDR3 has 14 residues. The CDR3 DNA follows: TGTGCCAGCAGCCCCCCCGCGTGGGGCGGGGAGCTGCTTTTT. As protein: CASSPPAWGGELLF.